Listed here are 26 T cell receptor beta chains from one sample, sequenced in a study of cytomegalovirus exposure and HLA in healthy donors. In the PCR, 60 Vbeta and 13 Jbeta primers were used. Sequencing used immunoSEQ multiplex PCR; TCRdb keeps in-frame clones, though not all of them. The table lists around 150,000 clones, approximately 85% of them singletons. The sample taken for sequencing was PBMCs. These receptors were taken from a man aged 50-59 years in good health and CMV-seropositive.

The chain employs TRBV6-5 and TRBJ1-3; 7 nucleotides line up with TRBD1. The V gene's germline CDR1 is MNHEY and CDR2 SVGAGI. Trimming at V came to 6 bases and at J to 7 bases, leaving 3 bases not matched to a gene. This CDR3 has 12 amino acids. The CDR3: CASRTGLNTIYF. The CDR3 DNA sequence: TGTGCCAGCAGGACAGGGTTGAACACCATATATTTT.

The chain combines TRBV4-1 with TRBJ2-6; 9 bases match TRBD1. The CDR3 extends over 18 amino acids. V was pared by 2 bases and J by 4 bases, with 9 bases of the junction left unmatched. CDR1 is MGHRA, CDR2 YSYEKL, per germline. CDR3 coding DNA: TGCGCCAGCAGCCAATCGACCGGGACAGGGACCGGGGCCAACGTCCTGACTTTC. Protein: CASSQSTGTGTGANVLTF.

V is TRBV4-2 and J is TRBJ1-3; the D gene is possibly TRBD1 (6 bases). The V gene's germline CDR1 is LGHNA and CDR2 YNFKEQ. V gave up 0 bases and J gave up 1 base, with 13 bases separating them. This CDR3 comprises 17 residues. The chain's CDR3 is CASSQEDHRGSGNTIYF. CDR3 bases: TGTGCCAGCAGCCAAGAGGACCATAGGGGGTCTGGAAACACCATATATTTT.

The V and J genes are TRBV6-5 and TRBJ1-6; D is unclear. The germline gives CDR1 MNHEY, CDR2 SVGAGI. The CDR3 runs 15 residues. The ends were cut back, 7 bases at V and 3 bases at J, with 13 bases in the middle. CDR3 amino acids: CASKRRGNYNSPLHF. CDR3 nucleotides: TGTGCCAGCAAAAGGCGAGGGAACTATAATTCACCCCTCCACTTT.

The chain uses TRBV7-2 and TRBJ2-7; TRBD2 matches at 12 bases. The J segment lost 3 bases and the V segment lost 1 base, leaving 10 bases of the junction unmatched. Germline V gene sequence: CDR1 SGHTA, CDR2 FQGNSA. The CDR3 sequence is 18 residues long. The CDR3 loop is CASSLGRLGLAGFYEQYF. CDR3 sequence (DNA): TGTGCCAGCAGCTTAGGACGACTGGGACTAGCGGGTTTCTACGAGCAGTACTTC.

In this sample, this clone turned up a few times. Germline is not matched at one junction end, which may reflect a read error. The same CDR3 also results from other DNA sequences found in this sample. This chain connects TRBV7-2 to TRBJ2-2; a possible D gene is TRBD2 (5 bases). This CDR3 comprises 14 residues. Per germline, CDR1 SGHTA and CDR2 FQGNSA. In nucleotides, the CDR3 is TGTGCCAGCAGCCCGGACTTTAACACTGGGGAGCTGTTTTTT. Translating gives CASSPDFNTGELFF. The full variable domain, with the rest looked up from reference TRBV7-2 and TRBJ2-2, is GAGVSQSPSNKVTEKGKDVELRCDPISGHTALYWYRQSLGQGLEFLIYFQGNSAPDKSGLPSDRFSAERTGGSVSTLTIQRTQQEDSAVYLCASSPDFNTGELFFGEGSRLTVL.

This clone was observed a handful of times. V and J are TRBV2 and TRBJ2-2; 7 nucleotides align to TRBD2. Germline V gives CDR1 SNHLY, CDR2 FYNNEI. Germline trimming cut 8 bases from V and 5 bases from J; bases unmatched to any gene: 8. CDR3 length: 14 amino acids. CDR3 nucleotides: TGTGCCAGCGTGGGCGGGAGCGGTACCGGGGAGCTGTTTTTT. Its protein is CASVGGSGTGELFF.

This clone was seen more than once but under ten times. This chain uses TRBV18 with TRBJ2-1, with 11 bases that match TRBD2. The CDR3 is 15 amino acids. Germline V gene sequence: CDR1 KGHSH, CDR2 LQKENI. V shed 5 bases, J shed 6 bases, and the junction held 6 bases outside the gene matches. The CDR3 protein is CASSYGLAGPNEQFF. As DNA, the CDR3 is TGTGCCAGCTCATACGGACTAGCGGGTCCCAATGAGCAGTTCTTC.

This clone was counted between two and nine times. The V and J genes are TRBV7-2 and TRBJ2-3; D may be TRBD2 (5 bases). Trimming removed 1 base at V and 8 bases at J, with 19 bases between. Per germline, CDR1 SGHTA and CDR2 FQGNSA. The CDR3 has 16 residues. The CDR3 DNA sequence: TGTGCCAGCAGCTTAGAGCCAGCTAAGCGGCCTTTTACGCAGTATTTT. Residues: CASSLEPAKRPFTQYF. Based on the CDR3 plus reference TRBV7-2 and TRBJ2-3, the full variable domain is GAGVSQSPSNKVTEKGKDVELRCDPISGHTALYWYRQSLGQGLEFLIYFQGNSAPDKSGLPSDRFSAERTGGSVSTLTIQRTQQEDSAVYLCASSLEPAKRPFTQYFGPGTRLTVL.

This rearrangement joins TRBV9 to TRBJ2-1; 9 bases match TRBD2. V was pared by 2 bases and J by 0 bases, with 3 bases of the junction left unmatched. The CDR3 sequence is 16 residues long. Germline V CDR1 and CDR2: SGDLS, YYNGEE. The CDR3 is CASSVFSGSSYNEQFF. DNA for the CDR3: TGTGCCAGCAGCGTCTTTAGCGGGAGCTCCTACAATGAGCAGTTCTTC.

This clone was seen more than once but under ten times. This chain links TRBV5-1 with TRBJ2-3, with D possibly being TRBD2 (6 bases). Trimming took 0 bases from V and 0 from J, leaving 8 bases between them. This CDR3 has 15 residues. Germline V gives CDR1 SGHRS, CDR2 YFSETQ. The CDR3 spells CASSLGRVSTDTQYF. The DNA for the CDR3 is TGCGCCAGCAGCTTGGGGAGGGTGAGCACAGATACGCAGTATTTT.

The chain combines TRBV28 with TRBJ2-1; the match to TRBD2 covers 9 bases. The ends lost 10 bases at V and 9 bases at J; junction bases unmatched: 16. CDR3 length: 15 amino acids. Germline CDR1 reads MDHEN; CDR2 reads SYDVKM. In DNA, the CDR3 is TGTGCCACCAAGACTGAGCTAGCGGGGTATGGTGAGCAGTTCTTC. It encodes CATKTELAGYGEQFF.

V and J are TRBV30 and TRBJ1-1; the D gene is possibly TRBD1 (5 bases). The V end lost 5 bases, the J end lost 2 bases, and 12 bases lay between the germline ends. The CDR3 totals 13 residues. The germline CDR1 and CDR2 sequences are GTSNPN and SVGIG (reference sequence). As DNA, the CDR3 is TGTGCCTGGGACCAGGGCTCAAACACTGAAGCTTTCTTT. Its translation is CAWDQGSNTEAFF.

This chain links TRBV5-4 with TRBJ2-7, with TRBD1 matching over 7 bases. CDR1 and CDR2 from the germline V gene are SGHNT and YYREEE (reference sequence). The V segment lost 5 bases and the J segment 0 bases; nucleotides outside the gene matches: 5. The CDR3 is 14 residues long. The CDR3: CASRYRDSSYEQYF. The CDR3 DNA is TGTGCCAGCAGGTACCGGGACAGCTCCTACGAGCAGTACTTC. Drawing the rest from reference TRBV5-4 and TRBJ2-7, the complete variable domain is ETGVTQSPTHLIKTRGQQVTLRCSSQSGHNTVSWYQQALGQGPQFIFQYYREEENGRGNFPPRFSGLQFPNYSSELNVNALELDDSALYLCASRYRDSSYEQYFGPGTRLTVT.

The J gene is TRBJ2-1, the V gene TRBV7-9, with 8 nucleotides matching TRBD2. Germline CDR1 SEHNR, CDR2 FQNEAQ (reference sequence). CDR3 length: 15 residues. Trimming took 4 bases from V and 4 from J; bases not matched to a gene: 6. Here the CDR3 DNA reads TGTGCCAGCAGCTCCAGCGGGAGAGGGTACAATGAGCAGTTCTTC. As protein: CASSSSGRGYNEQFF.

This chain joins TRBV6-1 and TRBJ1-1, with TRBD1 identical over 10 bases. V lost 8 bases and J lost 0; bases outside the gene matches: 6. The CDR3 has 15 amino acids. Germline CDR1 is MNHNS and CDR2 is SASEGT. CDR3 residues: CASGGQGTMNTEAFF. The CDR3 DNA is TGTGCCAGCGGGGGACAGGGGACCATGAACACTGAAGCTTTCTTT.

The V call is TRBV18, the J call TRBJ1-6; 7 bases map to TRBD1. Germline loops: CDR1 KGHSH, CDR2 LQKENI. The CDR3 length is 13 residues. V lost 5 bases to trimming and J lost 10 bases; unmatched junction nucleotides: 5. CDR3 protein: CASSEGAWSPLHF. The CDR3 DNA reads as TGTGCCAGCTCAGAGGGGGCATGGTCACCCCTCCACTTT.

The chain is built from TRBV5-4 and TRBJ2-1; tentatively, D is TRBD1 (5 bases). Trimming pared 0 bases from V and 0 bases from J, leaving 13 bases between. The germline CDR1 and CDR2 sequences are SGHNT and YYREEE (reference sequence). The CDR3 is made up of 17 amino acids. CDR3 DNA sequence: TGTGCCAGCAGCTTGGCAAGGGGTAAGAGCTCCTACAATGAGCAGTTCTTC. Protein product: CASSLARGKSSYNEQFF.

V and J are TRBV28 and TRBJ2-7, with 10 bases matching TRBD2. Germline V gives CDR1 MDHEN, CDR2 SYDVKM. V lost 4 bases, J lost 2 bases, and 14 bases stayed unmatched. CDR3 length: 18 amino acids. The CDR3 protein is CASSSQPTFSGRTYEQYF. The CDR3 coding sequence is TGTGCCAGCAGTTCCCAACCAACTTTTAGCGGGAGGACCTACGAGCAGTACTTC.

This clone occurred a few times. The V and J genes are TRBV19 and TRBJ1-2, with no clear D. Germline-derived CDR1 and CDR2 are LNHDA and SQIVND (reference sequence). The CDR3 is 17 residues long. V lost 8 bases, J lost 0 bases, and 22 bases lay in between. CDR3 DNA sequence: TGTGCCAGTCTCCCCTGGGGAGGAGAAGAGACTAACTATGGCTACACCTTC. Translation gives CASLPWGGEETNYGYTF.

The chain links TRBV10-2 to TRBJ2-7; 9 bases agree with TRBD2. V shed 3 bases, J shed 1 base, and the junction held 1 base outside the gene matches. This CDR3 is built from 14 residues. The germline CDR1 and CDR2 sequences are WSHSY and SAAADI. The CDR3 DNA reads as TGCGCCAGCAGTGATGCGGGAGGGTCCTACGAGCAGTACTTC. It is translated as CASSDAGGSYEQYF.

V is TRBV6-5 and J is TRBJ1-2; 9 bases are shared with TRBD1. This CDR3 comprises 13 residues. The V gene end was trimmed by 3 bases and the J gene end by 8 bases; junction bases not matched to a gene: 4. Germline CDR1 MNHEY, CDR2 SVGAGI. The CDR3 DNA follows: TGTGCCAGCAGTTATCGGGACAGGGAAGGCTACACCTTC. Translated, it gives CASSYRDREGYTF.

The chain couples TRBV5-6 to TRBJ1-3; 8 nucleotides align to TRBD1. The CDR3 is 17 residues long. Germline loops: CDR1 SGHDT, CDR2 YYEEEE. V trimming: 4 bases; J trimming: 3 bases; junction bases outside the gene matches: 12. DNA of the CDR3: TGTGCCAGCAGCAAAGAAATCACAGGGGGTTATGGAAACACCATATATTTT. Its protein product is CASSKEITGGYGNTIYF.

The CDR3 DNA sequence: TGCGCCAGCAGCCCTCAACTAGGCACAGATACGCAGTATTTT. As protein: CASSPQLGTDTQYF. The chain couples TRBV5-1 to TRBJ2-3, with a tentative D call TRBD2 (5 bases). Trimming left V 4 bases short and J 1 base short, with 10 bases between. The CDR3 totals 14 residues. Looked up from germline, CDR1 is SGHRS and CDR2 is YFSETQ. Drawing the rest from reference TRBV5-1 and TRBJ2-3, the complete variable domain is KAGVTQTPRYLIKTRGQQVTLSCSPISGHRSVSWYQQTPGQGLQFLFEYFSETQRNKGNFPGRFSGRQFSNSRSEMNVSTLELGDSALYLCASSPQLGTDTQYFGPGTRLTVL.

This chain links TRBV2 with TRBJ2-7; 7 bases agree with TRBD2. This CDR3 is 14 amino acids long. Trimming cost V 8 bases and J 5 bases; bases outside gene matches: 12. CDR1 SNHLY and CDR2 FYNNEI come from the germline V gene. CDR3 DNA: TGTGCCAGCCTAAAGGAGGGAGGGCGCCACGAGCAGTACTTC. The encoded protein is CASLKEGGRHEQYF.

The V and J genes are TRBV2 and TRBJ2-1; perhaps TRBD2 as D (5 bases). Germline CDR1 SNHLY, CDR2 FYNNEI. V lost 6 bases and J lost 2, with 8 bases in between. This CDR3 spans 13 amino acids. The CDR3 sequence is CASSPGTYNEQFF. The CDR3 DNA follows: TGTGCCAGCAGCCCCGGGACCTACAATGAGCAGTTCTTC.